The clone carrying this T cell receptor beta chain came up once. The entry originates in a study of blood T cell repertoires in COVID-19. Turning to the study itself: Spain, Italy and the United States supplied samples that represented acute and convalescent COVID-19.

Methods used by the authors: Estimation of nucleated cell counts relied on the amplification of reference gene primers. The method was immunoSEQ multiplex PCR; TCRdb's version includes in-frame clones alone and lacks a portion of them. V and J calls and clone size are those listed in that table; D and trimming were worked out from the DNA. The data hold about 200,000 clones, with 80% observed a single time. Per germline, CDR1 SGHRS and CDR2 YFSETQ. Trimming took 0 bases from V and 0 from J; bases not matched to a gene: 4. The CDR3 totals 17 residues. The rearrangement links TRBV5-1 to TRBJ2-5, with 11 bases aligning to TRBD2. The sequence derives from a woman in her seventies with acute or convalescent COVID-19. Input material: peripheral blood. The CDR3 sequence is CASSLGLLAGDQETQYF. The CDR3 nucleotides read TGCGCCAGCAGCTTGGGGTTACTAGCGGGAGACCAAGAGACCCAGTACTTC.